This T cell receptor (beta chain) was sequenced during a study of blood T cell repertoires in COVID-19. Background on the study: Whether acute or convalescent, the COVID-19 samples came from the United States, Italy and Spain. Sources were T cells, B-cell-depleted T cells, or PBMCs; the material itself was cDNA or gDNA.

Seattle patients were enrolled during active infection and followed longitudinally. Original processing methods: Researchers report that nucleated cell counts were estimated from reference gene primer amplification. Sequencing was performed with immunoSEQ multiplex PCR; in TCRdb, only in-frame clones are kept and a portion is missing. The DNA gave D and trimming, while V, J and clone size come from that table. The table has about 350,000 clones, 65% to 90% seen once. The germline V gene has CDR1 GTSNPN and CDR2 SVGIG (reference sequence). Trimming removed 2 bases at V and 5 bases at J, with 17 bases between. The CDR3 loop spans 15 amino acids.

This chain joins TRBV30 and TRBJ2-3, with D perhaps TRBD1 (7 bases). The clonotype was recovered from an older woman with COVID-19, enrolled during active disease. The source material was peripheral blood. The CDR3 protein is CAWSLNPGGGDTQYF. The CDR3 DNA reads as TGTGCCTGGAGTCTTAATCCAGGGGGAGGAGATACGCAGTATTTT.